A single sample gave rise to the 28 T cell receptor beta chains below, sequenced in a study of response to subunit inactivated influenza vaccine (dated by TCRdb to 2017 to 2018). The library relied on RT-PCR. The run used an Illumina HiSeq 2500. The public reads were run again by TCRdb, first through fastp at Q25 and then through MiXCR, and only productive beta chains were kept. Under each unique CDR3 protein, matching rows form one entry showing the most common genes and DNA. The sample contains fewer than 250,000 distinct CDR3 sequences, approximately 15% of them found a single time. Jointly, the top ten make up 20% to 30% of the sample. Sequenced here: CD8+ T cells sorted from PBMCs, sampled around 5 days after vaccination. The receptors derive from a man aged 50 to 59 who received an inactivated influenza vaccine. Donor details come from another sample of the same person, matched by shared clones.

This rearrangement joins TRBV5-1 to TRBJ2-1; no definite D call. V was shortened by 7 bases and J by 9 bases, with 14 bases between the two germline ends. Germline CDR1 reads SGHRS; CDR2 reads YFSETQ. There are 12 residues in the CDR3. The CDR3 nucleotides read TGCGCCAGCTCCTCGGGTCCCCCTGAGCAGTTCTTC. Translation gives CASSSGPPEQFF.

This clonotype was seen at least ten times. The V and J genes are TRBV20-1 and TRBJ2-4; no definite D call. CDR1 and CDR2 (germline): DFQATT, SNEGSKA (reference sequence). The CDR3 has 16 amino acids. Trimming took off 2 bases at V and 0 bases at J, with 14 bases between the two ends. The CDR3 here is CSARPPMTLAKNIQYF. The CDR3 coding sequence is TGCAGTGCTAGACCCCCCATGACACTAGCCAAAAACATTCAGTACTTC.

This clonotype was found a few times. The chain uses TRBV11-1 and TRBJ2-1; tentatively, D is TRBD1 or TRBD2 (5 bases each). Trimming removed 0 bases at V and 7 bases at J, with 22 bases between. The germline gives CDR1 SGHAT, CDR2 FQDESV (reference sequence). The CDR3 length is 18 residues. CDR3 in amino acids: CASSLASAGSLGTNEQFF. CDR3 DNA: TGTGCCAGCAGCTTAGCGAGCGCGGGTTCACTTGGGACGAATGAGCAGTTCTTC.

In the case of this clonotype: This sequence may be a read error, since a much larger clone differs from it by one base. The V and J genes are TRBV6-2 or TRBV6-3 and TRBJ2-7; no clear D. Trimming pared 2 bases from V and 2 bases from J, leaving 4 bases between. Germline assignment: CDR1 MNHEY and CDR2 SVGEGT. This CDR3 has 12 residues. The CDR3 is CASSYRAYEQYF. DNA for the CDR3: TGTGCCAGCAGTTACAGGGCCTACGAGCAGTACTTC.

A few counts support this clonotype. V is TRBV30 and J is TRBJ2-3; D might be TRBD1 (7 bases). Trimming shortened V by 2 bases and J by 4 bases, and 13 bases separated the two germline ends. CDR3 length: 14 amino acids. Germline lookup yields CDR1 GTSNPN and CDR2 SVGIG (reference sequence). CDR3 nucleotides: TGTGCCTGGAGTACCGGCAGGGGGGCAGATACGCAGTATTTT. Translation gives CAWSTGRGADTQYF.

The table lists this clonotype with a few counts. This rearrangement joins TRBV7-9 to TRBJ2-5, with D hard to call. The V gene's germline CDR1 is SEHNR and CDR2 FQNEAQ (reference sequence). This CDR3 has 13 amino acids. Trimming removed 8 bases at V and 2 bases at J, with 12 bases between. CDR3 region: CASGTGLQETQYF. CDR3 nucleotide sequence: TGTGCCAGCGGAACCGGGTTGCAAGAGACCCAGTACTTC.

In its sample, this clonotype was seen once. J is TRBJ2-1 and V is TRBV6-2 or TRBV6-3; D is undetermined. V was pared by 2 bases and J by 6 bases, with 14 bases between. Per the germline V gene, CDR1 is MNHEY and CDR2 is SVGEGT. This CDR3 has 15 amino acids. DNA of the CDR3: TGTGCCAGCAGTTACCCCGGGCCCTTCAGCAATGAGCAGTTCTTC. The encoded protein is CASSYPGPFSNEQFF.

In this sample, this clonotype turned up a few times. CDR3 nucleotide sequence: TGCAGCGTTGAAGGGGCCGGAGCGTTGAATACGCAGTATTTT. The encoded protein is CSVEGAGALNTQYF. The chain has TRBV29-1 and TRBJ2-3; D is uncertain. The CDR3 sequence is 14 residues long. In germline, CDR1 is SQVTM, CDR2 ANQGSEA. V lost 1 base, J lost 7 bases, and 15 bases lay in between.

This clonotype has only a few counts. The V gene is TRBV28, the J gene TRBJ2-1, with TRBD1 matching 7 bases. CDR3 length equals 16 residues. Trimming cost V 2 bases and J 5 bases; bases outside gene matches: 9. Germline CDR1 MDHEN, CDR2 SYDVKM. The CDR3 nucleotides are TGTGCCAGCAGTTTAAGGGGGCCCCCACACCACAATGAGCAGTTCTTC. It encodes CASSLRGPPHHNEQFF.

This clonotype was counted only a few times. The chain joins TRBV6-2 or TRBV6-3 to TRBJ2-2; tentatively, D is TRBD1 (6 bases). Between the trimmed V and J ends, which lost 6 bases and 6 bases, there was a span of 11 bases. CDR3 length equals 13 residues. Germline CDR1 reads MNHEY; CDR2 reads SVGEGT. The CDR3 coding sequence is TGTGCCAGCAGGCGACAGGCTTCCGGGGAGCTGTTTTTT. Protein product: CASRRQASGELFF.

This clonotype was observed at least ten times. The chain joins TRBV6-5 to TRBJ2-2, with D uncertain. This CDR3 spans 18 amino acids. CDR1 MNHEY and CDR2 SVGAGI come from the germline V gene. V gave up 0 bases and J gave up 0 bases, with 14 bases separating them. CDR3 in DNA: TGTGCCAGCAGTTACTCCTACTTTTATCAAGCGAACACCGGGGAGCTGTTTTTT. Amino acids: CASSYSYFYQANTGELFF.

The chain uses TRBV4-3 and TRBJ1-1; D is perhaps TRBD1 (5 bases). The V end was cut by 0 bases, the J end by 4 bases, with 18 bases between. Germline CDR1 and CDR2: LGHNA and YSLEER. CDR3 length: 17 residues. The CDR3 loop reads CASSQDPEFRGGTEAFF. The CDR3 DNA reads TGCGCCAGCAGCCAAGATCCTGAATTTAGGGGTGGCACTGAAGCTTTCTTT.

The sample holds a few counts of this clonotype. The chain combines TRBV3-1 with TRBJ1-1; perhaps TRBD1 as D (5 bases). V lost 0 bases to trimming and J lost 0 bases, with 17 bases between them. Looked up from germline, CDR1 is LGHDT and CDR2 is YNNKEL (reference sequence). CDR3 size: 18 residues. CDR3 DNA: TGTGCCAGCAGCCAAGATCTTTGGCGGGGCGGATTGAACACTGAAGCTTTCTTT. Residues: CASSQDLWRGGLNTEAFF.

The chain couples TRBV20-1 to TRBJ2-7, with 9 bases identical to TRBD2. The CDR3 totals 13 residues. Unmatched junction bases numbered 7, after V lost 6 bases and J lost 4 bases. Germline-derived CDR1 and CDR2 are DFQATT and SNEGSKA (reference sequence). The CDR3 DNA is TGCAGTGCCGGTAGCGGGAGAGGATACGAGCAGTACTTC. The encoded protein is CSAGSGRGYEQYF.

This clonotype was picked up a small number of times. V usage is TRBV4-3 and J usage is TRBJ2-7; the D is unclear. CDR1 is LGHNA, CDR2 YSLEER, per germline. This CDR3 region has 15 residues. The V end was cut by 0 bases, the J end by 0 bases, with 9 bases between. The CDR3 protein is CASSQEDRNSYEQYF. As DNA, the CDR3 is TGCGCCAGCAGCCAAGAGGACCGTAACTCCTACGAGCAGTACTTC.

The chain recombines TRBV29-1 with TRBJ2-7; TRBD2 aligns across 9 bases. CDR1 SQVTM and CDR2 ANQGSEA come from the germline V gene. V was pared by 3 bases and J by 3 bases, with 9 bases of the junction left unmatched. This CDR3 has 15 amino acids. In DNA, the CDR3 is TGCAGCGTTGAGATTCCGGGACTAGCACTCTACGAGCAGTACTTC. This sequence encodes CSVEIPGLALYEQYF.

The V call is TRBV14, the J call TRBJ2-7; D is ambiguous. Trimming took off 5 bases at V and 7 bases at J, with 12 bases between the two ends. CDR3 size: 12 residues. CDR1 is SGHDN, CDR2 FVKESK, per germline. The CDR3 protein is CASSLDPREQYF. The CDR3 nucleotides read TGTGCCAGCAGCTTAGATCCCCGGGAGCAGTACTTC.

The chain joins TRBV7-7 to TRBJ2-1, with 8 bases matching TRBD2. This CDR3 is 13 amino acids long. Germline CDR1 is SSHAT and CDR2 is FNYEAQ (reference sequence). V was pared by 0 bases and J by 8 bases, with 0 bases of the junction left unmatched. The DNA for the CDR3 is TGTGCCAGCAGCTTAGCACTAGCGGATGAGCAGTTCTTC. Protein: CASSLALADEQFF.

This clonotype was detected many times. The chain carries TRBV12-3 or TRBV12-4 and TRBJ2-3, with TRBD1 as a possible D gene (5 bases). Trimming removed 2 bases at V and 1 base at J, with 7 bases between. The CDR3 runs 14 residues. The CDR3 DNA follows: TGTGCCAGCAGTTTAACCAGGGGCACAGATACGCAGTATTTT. Translated: CASSLTRGTDTQYF.

This clonotype was observed a handful of times. The chain links TRBV29-1 to TRBJ2-1; D is possibly TRBD2 (6 bases). This CDR3 is built from 14 residues. The germline CDR1 and CDR2 sequences are SQVTM and ANQGSEA. Between the trimmed V and J ends, which lost 3 bases and 3 bases, there was a span of 12 bases. The CDR3 DNA follows: TGCAGCGTTGACAGCGCGGGATACTACAATGAGCAGTTCTTC. Its translation: CSVDSAGYYNEQFF.

This clonotype was detected only a few times. The V call is TRBV9, the J call TRBJ2-7; D is uncertain. V gave up 0 bases and J gave up 6 bases, with 10 bases separating them. The CDR3 is 13 amino acids. The V gene's germline CDR1 is SGDLS and CDR2 YYNGEE. The CDR3 DNA reads TGTGCCAGCAGCGTAGATAGTGCGTCCGAGCAGTACTTC. This translates into CASSVDSASEQYF. Together with reference TRBV9 and TRBJ2-7, the CDR3 gives the full variable domain: DSGVTQTPKHLITATGQRVTLRCSPRSGDLSVYWYQQSLDQGLQFLIQYYNGEERAKGNILERFSAQQFPDLHSELNLSSLELGDSALYFCASSVDSASEQYFGPGTRLTVT.

This clonotype has more than one count but fewer than ten. The chain uses TRBV5-5 and TRBJ2-1; 7 bases agree with TRBD1. J gave up 7 bases and V 4 bases, and 5 bases lay outside the gene matches. There are 13 residues in the CDR3. Germline V lookup: CDR1 SGHKS, CDR2 YYEKEE (reference sequence). The CDR3 DNA sequence: TGTGCCAGCAGCAGCGCAGGGGGAAATGAGCAGTTCTTC. It specifies CASSSAGGNEQFF.

The V and J genes are TRBV11-2 and TRBJ2-5; the D call may be TRBD1 or TRBD2 (5 bases each). Germline V gives CDR1 SGHAT, CDR2 FQNNGV. V lost 6 bases and J lost 9, with 8 bases in between. There are 10 residues in the CDR3. The CDR3 nucleotides are TGTGCCAGCAGGGGACGGTCCCAGTACTTC. Translation: CASRGRSQYF.

This clonotype has at least ten counts. The chain links TRBV11-1 to TRBJ2-1, with 9 bases lining up with TRBD2. CDR1 is SGHAT, CDR2 FQDESV, per germline (reference sequence). The CDR3 covers 15 residues. Trimming cost V 5 bases and J 8 bases; bases outside gene matches: 10. CDR3 sequence (DNA): TGTGCCAGCAGCATCGCGGGAGGGCCCTTTTATGAGCAGTTCTTC. It encodes CASSIAGGPFYEQFF.

This clonotype was seen a few times. The genes are TRBV4-3 and TRBJ1-2; TRBD1 might be the D (5 bases). Trimming shortened V by 0 bases and J by 1 base, and 15 bases separated the two germline ends. This CDR3 region has 17 residues. The germline V gene encodes CDR1 LGHNA and CDR2 YSLEER. The CDR3 region is CASSQDYLREVNYGYTF. CDR3 coding DNA: TGCGCCAGCAGCCAAGACTACCTCAGGGAAGTTAACTATGGCTACACCTTC.

The chain uses TRBV5-1 and TRBJ2-7; D gene uncertain. Germline loops: CDR1 SGHRS, CDR2 YFSETQ. Trimming left V 0 bases short and J 5 bases short, with 9 bases between. This CDR3 is 13 amino acids long. The CDR3 region is CASSLVPGNEQYF. In nucleotides, the CDR3 is TGCGCCAGCAGCTTGGTTCCGGGCAACGAGCAGTACTTC.

This clonotype is a singleton in its sample. This chain links TRBV19 with TRBJ1-5, with a tentative D call TRBD1 (5 bases). Germline-derived CDR1 and CDR2 are LNHDA and SQIVND (reference sequence). Trimming shortened V by 5 bases and J by 0 bases, and 11 bases separated the two germline ends. This CDR3 region has 15 residues. The CDR3 loop is CASSLPDISNQPQHF. Here the CDR3 DNA reads TGTGCCAGTAGTTTACCGGACATTAGCAATCAGCCCCAGCATTTT.

The sample holds many counts of this clonotype. The chain is built from TRBV12-3 or TRBV12-4 and TRBJ2-7; tentative D call: TRBD2 (5 bases). The CDR3 is made up of 13 amino acids. The V and J ends lost 4 bases and 6 bases respectively, with 13 bases between them. The CDR3 spells CASSSGVRREQYF. As DNA, the CDR3 is TGTGCCAGCAGTTCCGGGGTCCGACGCGAGCAGTACTTC.